These 13 T cell receptor beta chains came from one sample sequenced in a study of human T cells and chemical hapten exposure. TCRdb reprocessed the RACE reads with MiXCR, giving one entry per CDR3 protein. Seen here are some 200,000 distinct CDR3 sequences, about 31% observed once, and the top ten hold just under 3%. Time point given: pre-sensitization, week 0. Indicated treatment: therapeutic diphenylcyclopropenone sensitization with weekly scalp DPC. The sample was whole blood, taken in connection with sensitization to the hapten diphenylcyclopropenone (DPC). The source of these receptors is a woman in her twenties or thirties with alopecia areata. Some clones in this sample may be carry-over from other donors' samples.

This clonotype has a count of ten or more. The chain combines TRBV18 with TRBJ1-5, with a tentative D call TRBD1 (6 bases). The ends were cut back, 1 base at V and 1 base at J, with 11 bases in the middle. The CDR3 totals 16 residues. Per the germline V gene, CDR1 is KGHSH and CDR2 is LQKENI. The chain's CDR3 is CASSPRRGASNQPQHF. CDR3 bases: TGTGCCAGCTCACCACGGAGGGGGGCGAGCAATCAGCCCCAGCATTTT.

There are a few counts of this clonotype. This sequence joins TRBV5-1 and TRBJ1-4; perhaps TRBD1 as D (6 bases). This CDR3 comprises 16 residues. The V gene's germline CDR1 is SGHRS and CDR2 YFSETQ. With 2 bases removed from V and 5 bases from J, the gap between germline ends came to 16 bases. This chain's CDR3 is CASSLKTQGGNEKLFF. CDR3 DNA sequence: TGCGCCAGCAGCTTAAAGACCCAAGGGGGAAATGAAAAACTGTTTTTT.

A few counts support this clonotype. V and J are TRBV18 and TRBJ1-1, with TRBD1 matching 7 bases. Germline CDR1 reads KGHSH; CDR2 reads LQKENI. The CDR3 contains 15 residues. The junction had 4 bases not matched to a gene; V was cut back by 3 bases and J by 0 bases. The CDR3 nucleotides are TGTGCCAGCTCACCCAGGACAGGAGTGAACACTGAAGCTTTCTTT. Amino acid sequence: CASSPRTGVNTEAFF.

The rearrangement links TRBV6-2 or TRBV6-3 to TRBJ2-6, with D perhaps being TRBD1 or TRBD2 (5 bases each). Trimming removed 1 base from V and 4 bases from J, with 8 bases in between. CDR1 and CDR2 from the germline V gene are MNHEY and SVGEGT. The CDR3 contains 15 residues. CDR3 sequence reads: CASSYWGSGANVLTF. In DNA, the CDR3 is TGTGCCAGCAGTTACTGGGGGTCCGGGGCCAACGTCCTGACTTTC.

This clonotype was observed a few times. V and J are TRBV29-1 and TRBJ1-1; 7 nucleotides line up with TRBD1. The CDR3 has 12 residues. CDR1 is SQVTM and CDR2 is ANQGSEA in the germline V gene. The J segment lost 6 bases and the V segment lost 7 bases, leaving 8 bases of the junction unmatched. The CDR3 nucleotides are TGCAGCGGCGGACCTACAGGGGCTGAAGCTTTCTTT. It specifies CSGGPTGAEAFF.

This clonotype was detected only a few times. The chain couples TRBV6-5 to TRBJ1-2; possible D gene TRBD1, 5 bases. V was shortened by 2 bases and J by 8 bases, with 18 bases between the two germline ends. The length of the CDR3 is 15 residues. The germline gives CDR1 MNHEY, CDR2 SVGAGI. The CDR3 region is CASSYQRDGGTGYTF. The DNA for the CDR3 is TGTGCCAGCAGTTACCAGAGGGACGGGGGAACGGGCTACACCTTC.

The table lists this clonotype with a count of one. This chain connects TRBV20-1 to TRBJ2-7; D possibly matches TRBD1 or TRBD2 (5 bases each). Germline V CDR1 and CDR2: DFQATT, SNEGSKA (reference sequence). This CDR3 contains 14 residues. V lost 2 bases and J lost 1, with 12 bases in between. CDR3 residues: CSARPGTESYEQYF. CDR3 nucleotide sequence: TGCAGTGCTAGACCGGGGACGGAATCCTACGAGCAGTACTTC.

This clonotype was observed a handful of times. V and J are TRBV9 and TRBJ2-3; D may match TRBD1 or TRBD2 (5 bases each). Germline V lookup: CDR1 SGDLS, CDR2 YYNGEE. The CDR3 totals 16 residues. Trimming took off 3 bases at V and 1 base at J, with 15 bases between the two ends. Here the CDR3 reads CASSGLGVGGTDTQYF. The CDR3 nucleotides are TGTGCCAGCAGCGGGTTGGGGGTCGGGGGCACAGATACGCAGTATTTT.

The rearrangement uses TRBV28 and TRBJ2-7; TRBD1 might be the D (5 bases). The V end lost 6 bases, the J end lost 3 bases, and 12 bases lay between the germline ends. Germline V gives CDR1 MDHEN, CDR2 SYDVKM. The CDR3 is made up of 13 amino acids. CDR3: CASRQDIDYEQYF. Here the CDR3 DNA reads TGTGCCAGCAGACAGGACATCGACTACGAGCAGTACTTC. The full variable domain, rest sourced from reference TRBV28 and TRBJ2-7, is DVKVTQSSRYLVKRTGEKVFLECVQDMDHENMFWYRQDPGLGLRLIYFSYDVKMKEKGDIPEGYSVSREKKERFSLILESASTNQTSMYLCASRQDIDYEQYFGPGTRLTVT.

This clonotype occurred many times. J is TRBJ2-2 and V is TRBV28, with D possibly being TRBD1 (5 bases). Germline values: CDR1 MDHEN, CDR2 SYDVKM. V lost 4 bases to trimming and J lost 16 bases, with 16 bases between them. The CDR3 is 12 amino acids. Here the CDR3 reads CASSSSSPTEFF. CDR3 DNA sequence: TGTGCCAGCAGTTCCTCGTCACCGACAGAGTTTTTT.

The chain joins TRBV4-1 to TRBJ2-7; 9 nucleotides agree with TRBD2. The V and J ends lost 2 bases and 0 bases, in that order; junction bases with no gene match: 5. In germline, CDR1 is MGHRA, CDR2 YSYEKL. This CDR3 has 16 residues. The CDR3 DNA is TGCGCCAGCAGCCAAATTGGACTAGCGAGCTCCTACGAGCAGTACTTC. This codes for CASSQIGLASSYEQYF.

The chain recombines TRBV5-1 with TRBJ2-3; D remains ambiguous. V lost 0 bases and J 4 bases, leaving 9 bases between the germline ends. Looked up from germline, CDR1 is SGHRS and CDR2 is YFSETQ. The CDR3 loop spans 14 amino acids. This CDR3 reads CASSLEVAPDTQYF. For the CDR3, the DNA is TGCGCCAGCAGCTTGGAGGTAGCCCCAGATACGCAGTATTTT.

The chain is built from TRBV5-1 and TRBJ1-3; unclear D gene. The CDR3 extends over 12 amino acids. From germline, CDR1 is SGHRS and CDR2 YFSETQ. The V end lost 0 bases, the J end lost 9 bases, and 7 bases lay between the germline ends. The CDR3 loop reads CASSLESGTIYF. The CDR3 DNA follows: TGCGCCAGCAGCTTGGAGTCGGGCACCATATATTTT.